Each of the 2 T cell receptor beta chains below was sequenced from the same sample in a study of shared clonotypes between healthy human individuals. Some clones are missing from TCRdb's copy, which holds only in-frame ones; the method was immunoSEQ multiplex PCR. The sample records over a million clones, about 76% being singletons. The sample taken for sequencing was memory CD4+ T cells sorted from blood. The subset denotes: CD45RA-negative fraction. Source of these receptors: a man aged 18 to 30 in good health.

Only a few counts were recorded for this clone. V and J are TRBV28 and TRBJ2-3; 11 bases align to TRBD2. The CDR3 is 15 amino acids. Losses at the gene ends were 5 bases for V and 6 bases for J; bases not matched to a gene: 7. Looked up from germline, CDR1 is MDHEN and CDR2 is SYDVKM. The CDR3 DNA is TGTGCCAGCAGTCTCGATAGCGGGGGGGCGGATACGCAGTATTTT. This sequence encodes CASSLDSGGADTQYF. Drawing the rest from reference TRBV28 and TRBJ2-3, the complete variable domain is DVKVTQSSRYLVKRTGEKVFLECVQDMDHENMFWYRQDPGLGLRLIYFSYDVKMKEKGDIPEGYSVSREKKERFSLILESASTNQTSMYLCASSLDSGGADTQYFGPGTRLTVL.

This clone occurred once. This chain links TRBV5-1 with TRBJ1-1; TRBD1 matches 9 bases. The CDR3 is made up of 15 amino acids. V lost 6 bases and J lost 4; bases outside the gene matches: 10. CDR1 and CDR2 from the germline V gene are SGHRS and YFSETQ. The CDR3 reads CASKTGGNEITEAFF. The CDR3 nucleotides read TGCGCCAGCAAGACAGGGGGAAACGAAATCACTGAAGCTTTCTTT.